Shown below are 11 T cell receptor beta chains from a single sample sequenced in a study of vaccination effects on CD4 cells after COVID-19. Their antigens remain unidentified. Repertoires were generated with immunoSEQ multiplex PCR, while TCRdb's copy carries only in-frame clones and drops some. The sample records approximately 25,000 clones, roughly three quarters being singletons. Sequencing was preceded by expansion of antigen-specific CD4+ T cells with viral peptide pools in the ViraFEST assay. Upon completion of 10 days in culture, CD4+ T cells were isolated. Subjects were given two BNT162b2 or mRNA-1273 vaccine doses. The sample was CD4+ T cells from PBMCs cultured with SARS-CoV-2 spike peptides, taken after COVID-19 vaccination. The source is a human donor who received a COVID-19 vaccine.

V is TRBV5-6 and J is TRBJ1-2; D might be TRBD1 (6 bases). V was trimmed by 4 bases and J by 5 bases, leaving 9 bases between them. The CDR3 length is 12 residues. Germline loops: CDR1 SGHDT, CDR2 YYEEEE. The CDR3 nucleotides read TGTGCCAGCAGCCCGACAGGTTATGGCTACACCTTC. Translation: CASSPTGYGYTF.

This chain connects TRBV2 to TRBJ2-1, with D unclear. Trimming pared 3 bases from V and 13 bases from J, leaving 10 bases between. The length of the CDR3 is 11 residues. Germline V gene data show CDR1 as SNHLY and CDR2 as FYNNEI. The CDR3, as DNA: TGTGCCAGCAGTGATGGATCGATTCAGTTCTTC. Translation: CASSDGSIQFF.

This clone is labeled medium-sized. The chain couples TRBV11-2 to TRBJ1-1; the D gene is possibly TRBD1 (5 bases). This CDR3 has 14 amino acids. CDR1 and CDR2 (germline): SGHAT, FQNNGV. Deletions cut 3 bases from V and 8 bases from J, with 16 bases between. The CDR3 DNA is TGTGCCAGCAGCTTCGCGACCGGGACCCGCGAAGCTTTCTTT. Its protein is CASSFATGTREAFF.

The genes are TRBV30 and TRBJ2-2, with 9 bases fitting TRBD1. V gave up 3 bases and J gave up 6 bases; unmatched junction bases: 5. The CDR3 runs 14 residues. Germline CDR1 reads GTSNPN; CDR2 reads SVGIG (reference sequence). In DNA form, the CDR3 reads TGTGCCTGGAGGGGACAGGGTAGGGCCGGGGAGCTGTTTTTT. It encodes CAWRGQGRAGELFF.

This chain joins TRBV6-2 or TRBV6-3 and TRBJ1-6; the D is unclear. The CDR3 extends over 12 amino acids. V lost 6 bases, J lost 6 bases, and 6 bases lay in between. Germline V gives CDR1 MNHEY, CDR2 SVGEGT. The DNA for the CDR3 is TGTGCCAGCAGCTCTCTTAATTCACCCCTCCACTTT. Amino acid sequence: CASSSLNSPLHF.

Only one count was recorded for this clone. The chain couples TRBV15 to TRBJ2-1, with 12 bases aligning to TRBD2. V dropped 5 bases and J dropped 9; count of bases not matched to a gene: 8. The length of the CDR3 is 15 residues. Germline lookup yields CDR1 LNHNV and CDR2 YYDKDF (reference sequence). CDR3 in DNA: TGTGCCACCAGCGGAGGACTAGCGGGGAGGGGTGAGCAGTTCTTC. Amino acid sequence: CATSGGLAGRGEQFF. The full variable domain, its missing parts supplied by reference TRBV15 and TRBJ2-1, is DAMVIQNPRYQVTQFGKPVTLSCSQTLNHNVMYWYQQKSSQAPKLLFHYYDKDFNNEADTPDNFQSRRPNTSFCFLDIRSPGLGDTAMYLCATSGGLAGRGEQFFGPGTRLTVL.

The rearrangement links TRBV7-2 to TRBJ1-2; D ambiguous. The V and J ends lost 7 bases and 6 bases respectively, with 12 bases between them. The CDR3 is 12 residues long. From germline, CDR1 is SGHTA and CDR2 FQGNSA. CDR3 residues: CASTVQRNGYTF. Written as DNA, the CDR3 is TGTGCCAGCACAGTACAGCGTAATGGCTACACCTTC.

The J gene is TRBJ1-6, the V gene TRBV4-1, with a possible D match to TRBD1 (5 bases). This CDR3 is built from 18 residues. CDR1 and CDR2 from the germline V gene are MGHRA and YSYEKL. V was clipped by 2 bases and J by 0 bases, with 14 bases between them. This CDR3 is CASSQFPGGRSYNSPLHF. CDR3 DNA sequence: TGCGCCAGCAGCCAATTCCCTGGGGGTCGCTCCTATAATTCACCCCTCCACTTT.

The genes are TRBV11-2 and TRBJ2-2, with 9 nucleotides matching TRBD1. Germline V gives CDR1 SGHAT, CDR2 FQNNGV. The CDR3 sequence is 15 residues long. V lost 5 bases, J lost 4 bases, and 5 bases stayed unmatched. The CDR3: CASSPQGAGTGELFF. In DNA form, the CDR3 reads TGTGCCAGCAGCCCACAGGGGGCAGGCACCGGGGAGCTGTTTTTT.

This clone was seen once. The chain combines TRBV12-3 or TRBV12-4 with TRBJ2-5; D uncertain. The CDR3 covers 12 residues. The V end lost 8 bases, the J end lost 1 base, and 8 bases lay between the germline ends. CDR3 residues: CASRHGQETQYF. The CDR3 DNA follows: TGTGCCAGCCGGCATGGCCAAGAGACCCAGTACTTC.

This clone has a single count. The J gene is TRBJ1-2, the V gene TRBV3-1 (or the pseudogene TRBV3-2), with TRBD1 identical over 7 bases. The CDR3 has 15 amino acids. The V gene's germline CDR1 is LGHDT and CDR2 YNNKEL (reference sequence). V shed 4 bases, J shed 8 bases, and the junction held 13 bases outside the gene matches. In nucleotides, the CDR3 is TGTGCCAGCAGCCCATGGGACAGAATACAGGAGGGCTACACCTTC. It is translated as CASSPWDRIQEGYTF.